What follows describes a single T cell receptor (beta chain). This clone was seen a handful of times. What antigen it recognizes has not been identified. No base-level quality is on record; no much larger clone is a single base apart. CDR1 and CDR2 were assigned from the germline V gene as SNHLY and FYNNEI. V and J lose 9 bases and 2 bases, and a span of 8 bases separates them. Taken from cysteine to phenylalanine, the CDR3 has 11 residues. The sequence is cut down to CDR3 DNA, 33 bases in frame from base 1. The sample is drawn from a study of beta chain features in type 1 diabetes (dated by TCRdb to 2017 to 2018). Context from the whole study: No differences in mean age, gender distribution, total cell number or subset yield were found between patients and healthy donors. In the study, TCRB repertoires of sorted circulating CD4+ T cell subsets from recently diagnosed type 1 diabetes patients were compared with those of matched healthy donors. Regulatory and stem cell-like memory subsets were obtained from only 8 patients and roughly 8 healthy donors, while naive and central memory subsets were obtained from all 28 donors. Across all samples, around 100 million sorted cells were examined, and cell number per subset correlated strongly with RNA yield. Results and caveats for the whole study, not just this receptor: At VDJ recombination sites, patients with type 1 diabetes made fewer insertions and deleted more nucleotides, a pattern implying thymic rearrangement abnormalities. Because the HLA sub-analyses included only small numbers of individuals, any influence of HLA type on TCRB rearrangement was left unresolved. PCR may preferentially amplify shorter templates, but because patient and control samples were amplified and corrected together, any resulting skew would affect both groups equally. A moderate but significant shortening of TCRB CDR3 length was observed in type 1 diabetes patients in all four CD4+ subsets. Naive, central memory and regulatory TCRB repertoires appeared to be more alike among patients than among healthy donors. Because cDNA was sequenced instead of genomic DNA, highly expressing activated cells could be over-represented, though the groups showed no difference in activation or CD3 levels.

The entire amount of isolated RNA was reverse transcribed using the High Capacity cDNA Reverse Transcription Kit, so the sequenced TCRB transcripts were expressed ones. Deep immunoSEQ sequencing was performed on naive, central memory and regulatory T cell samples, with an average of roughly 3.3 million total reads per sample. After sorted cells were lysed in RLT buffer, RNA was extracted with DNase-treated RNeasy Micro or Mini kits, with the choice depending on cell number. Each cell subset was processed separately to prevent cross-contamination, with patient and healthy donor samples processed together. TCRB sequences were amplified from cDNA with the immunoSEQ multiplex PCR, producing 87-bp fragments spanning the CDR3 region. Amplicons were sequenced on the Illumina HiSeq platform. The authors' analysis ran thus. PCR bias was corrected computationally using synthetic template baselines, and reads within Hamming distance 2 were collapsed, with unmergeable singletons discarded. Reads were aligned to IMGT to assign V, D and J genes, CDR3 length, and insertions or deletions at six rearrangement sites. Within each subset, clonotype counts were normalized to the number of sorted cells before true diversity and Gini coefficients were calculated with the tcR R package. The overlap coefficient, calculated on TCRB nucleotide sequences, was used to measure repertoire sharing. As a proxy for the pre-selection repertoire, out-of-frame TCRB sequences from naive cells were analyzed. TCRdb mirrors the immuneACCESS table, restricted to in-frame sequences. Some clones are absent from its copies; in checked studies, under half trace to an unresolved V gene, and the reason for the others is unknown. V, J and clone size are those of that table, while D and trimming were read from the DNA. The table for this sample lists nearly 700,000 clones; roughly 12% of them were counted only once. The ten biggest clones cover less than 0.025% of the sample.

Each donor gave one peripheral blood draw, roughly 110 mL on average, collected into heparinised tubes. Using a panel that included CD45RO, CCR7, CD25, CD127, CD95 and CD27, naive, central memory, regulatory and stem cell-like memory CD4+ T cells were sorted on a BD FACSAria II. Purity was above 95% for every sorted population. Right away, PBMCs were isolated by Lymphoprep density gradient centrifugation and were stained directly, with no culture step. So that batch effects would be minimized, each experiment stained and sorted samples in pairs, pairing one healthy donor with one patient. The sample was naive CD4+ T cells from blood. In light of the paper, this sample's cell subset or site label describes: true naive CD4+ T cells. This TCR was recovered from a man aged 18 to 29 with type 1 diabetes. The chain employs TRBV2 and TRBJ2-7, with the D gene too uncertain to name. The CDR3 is CARKKTYEQYF. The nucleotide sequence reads TGTGCCAGGAAGAAAACCTACGAGCAGTACTTC.